This record covers a single TCR beta chain. In germline, CDR1 is WNHNN, CDR2 SYGVQD (reference sequence). The CDR3 extends over 16 amino acids. After removal of 5 bases from V and 5 bases from J, the junction contained 7 bases not matched to a gene. TCRdb keeps only in-frame clones here, not all; method: immunoSEQ multiplex PCR. In the table there are about 2,500 clones, roughly 28% of which are singletons. The data were taken from a study of graft-versus-host responses after intestinal transplantation. Study-wide context: Multivisceral, liver-intestinal, or isolated intestinal transplants were received by the recipients. Recipients across the board were started on anti-thymocyte globulin induction, then kept on tacrolimus and steroids for approximately three years.

Study-wide results and caveats: The study associated peak circulating GvH clone levels with early post-transplant HvG declines. Present in recipient marrow, GvH clones included some that appeared first in ileum or blood.

The specimen was alloreactive CD4+ T cells from a mixed lymphocyte reaction culture, collected before transplantation. The subset here: CFSE-low proliferating T cells sorted from roughly six-day pre-transplant mixed lymphocyte reaction (GvH or HvG direction). The origin of this receptor is a human patient who was an organ donor for intestinal transplantation. The chain uses TRBV10-1 and TRBJ2-2, with TRBD2 identical over 11 bases. The CDR3 bases are TGCGCCAGCAGTTCTGGACTAGCGGGTTGGACCGGGGAGCTGTTTTTT. Amino acid sequence: CASSSGLAGWTGELFF.